This T cell receptor (beta chain) originates from a study of cytotoxic CD8 clonotypes in ibrutinib-treated CLL. Study summary: More than 9 relapsed/refractory, roughly 15 treatment-naive; some 18 IGHV unmutated. Patients gave response samples after a median around eleven months of treatment, range 6 to 36.

Turning to this clone: Antigen: not known.

The CDR3 contains 15 residues. Germline CDR1 KGHSH, CDR2 LQKENI. After removal of 6 bases from V and 6 bases from J, the junction contained 14 bases not matched to a gene. Around 2 micrograms of genomic DNA (from cryopreserved PBMCs) were used for TCR beta libraries. Only in-frame clones appear in the TCRdb table, and some are missing; sequencing was by immunoSEQ multiplex PCR. The sample has hundreds of thousands of clones; more than 65% are singletons. Regarding the study as a whole: Whereas clonality rose at ibrutinib response, it declined toward baseline at progression.

The sequenced sample was PBMCs, obtained before ibrutinib treatment. This receptor was identified in a human donor with chronic lymphocytic leukemia. This rearrangement joins TRBV18 to TRBJ2-7; 7 bases are a match to TRBD2. The CDR3 DNA follows: TGTGCCAGCTCCCCGAATAGCGGGCTGGCCGGCGAGCAGTACTTC. It translates to CASSPNSGLAGEQYF.